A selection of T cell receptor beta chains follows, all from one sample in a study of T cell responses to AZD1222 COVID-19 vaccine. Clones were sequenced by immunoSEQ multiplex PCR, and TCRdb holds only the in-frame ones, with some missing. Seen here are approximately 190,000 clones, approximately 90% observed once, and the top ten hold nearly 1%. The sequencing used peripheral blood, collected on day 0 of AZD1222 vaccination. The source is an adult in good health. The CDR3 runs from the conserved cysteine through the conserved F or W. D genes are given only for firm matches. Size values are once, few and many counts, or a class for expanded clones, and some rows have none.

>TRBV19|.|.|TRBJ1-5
TGTGCCAGTAGTATCTACCAGGGCGCCGGTTCTCAGCCCCAGCATTTT
CASSIYQGAGSQPQHF
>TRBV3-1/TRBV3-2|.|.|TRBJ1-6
TGTGCCAGCAGCCAATTACTTGGGTCACCCCTCCACTTT
CASSQLLGSPLHF
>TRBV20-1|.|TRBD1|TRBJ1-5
TGCAGTGCTAGTAACGATGCAGGGGGTCAGCCCCAGCATTTT
CSASNDAGGQPQHF
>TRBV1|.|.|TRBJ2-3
TGCACCAGCAGCCTTAAGTCGGGGCGGGAGGTTCCGAGCACAGATACGCAGTATTTT
CTSSLKSGREVPSTDTQYF
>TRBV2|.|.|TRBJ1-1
TGTGCCAGCAGTGAAATCAGGGCGGCCACTGAAGCTTTCTTT
CASSEIRAATEAFF
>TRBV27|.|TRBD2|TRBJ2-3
TGTGCCAGCAGCCCTAGCGGGACAGAGCTACGATACACAGATACGCAGTATTTT
CASSPSGTELRYTDTQYF
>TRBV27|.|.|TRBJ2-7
TGTGCCAGCAGGGCGGGGAGAATGCCCGAGCAGTACTTC
CASRAGRMPEQYF
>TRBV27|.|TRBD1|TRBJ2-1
TGTGCCAGCCAACCAGGGGGCGGGCACAATGAGCAGTTCTTC
CASQPGGGHNEQFF
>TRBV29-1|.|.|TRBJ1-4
TGCAGCGTTGCTGGGGGCCCAGAACTGTTTTTT
CSVAGGPELFF
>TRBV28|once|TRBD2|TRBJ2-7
TGTGCCAGCAGTTTATTCCGGGACTACCCTAACGAGCAGTACTTC
CASSLFRDYPNEQYF
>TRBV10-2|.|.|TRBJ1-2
TGCGCCAGCAGTGTAAGGGGAGAGGGCTACACCTTC
CASSVRGEGYTF
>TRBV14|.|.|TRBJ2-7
TGTGCCAGCAGCCAAGCCTACAGGAGCCCTATCCACGAGCAGTACTTC
CASSQAYRSPIHEQYF
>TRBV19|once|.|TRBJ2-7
TGTGCCAGTAGTATAGGGGCAGGGAGTGAATACGAGCAGTACTTC
CASSIGAGSEYEQYF
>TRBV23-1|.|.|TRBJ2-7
TGCGCCAGCAGGCGACTACCCCCGAGCTCCTACGAGCAGTACTTC
CASRRLPPSSYEQYF
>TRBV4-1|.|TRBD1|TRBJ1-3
TGCGCCAGCAGTCAGGGGGCAGGAAACACCATATATTTT
CASSQGAGNTIYF
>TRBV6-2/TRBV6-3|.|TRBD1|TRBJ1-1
TGTGCCAGCAGTTACAAGGGACAGGGGGCGGACACTGAAGCTTTCTTT
CASSYKGQGADTEAFF
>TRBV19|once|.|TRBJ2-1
TGTGCCAGCAGCCCAAGTTATGGGACGGTATACAATGAGCAGTTCTTC
CASSPSYGTVYNEQFF
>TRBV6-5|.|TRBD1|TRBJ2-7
TGTGCCAGCAGGCCCCCGACAGGGGACACCTACGAGCAGTACTTC
CASRPPTGDTYEQYF
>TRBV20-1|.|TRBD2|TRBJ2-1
TGCAGTGCTAGTCGTCCCCTAGCGGGGGGTAATGAGCAGTTCTTC
CSASRPLAGGNEQFF
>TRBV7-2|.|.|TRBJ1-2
TGTGCCAGCAGCTTAGCATCTCGGGGCTACACCTTC
CASSLASRGYTF
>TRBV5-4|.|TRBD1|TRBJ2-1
TGTGCCAGCAGCTTGAATCTGCGACAGGGGCTGCACAATGAGCAGTTCTTC
CASSLNLRQGLHNEQFF
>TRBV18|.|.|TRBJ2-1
TGTGCCAGCTCACCACTAAGCAATGAGCAGTTCTTC
CASSPLSNEQFF
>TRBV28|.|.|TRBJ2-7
TGTGCCAGCAGTTTATCCCAAACCTACGAGCAGTACTTC
CASSLSQTYEQYF
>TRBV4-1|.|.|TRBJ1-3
TGCGCCAGCAGCCAAGCAACGGACCGGGACTTTTTGCGTTTT
CASSQATDRDFLRF
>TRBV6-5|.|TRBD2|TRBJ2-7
TGTGCCAGCAGCCCCGACCGGGGACTAGCGGGAGAGTTGTACTTC
CASSPDRGLAGELYF
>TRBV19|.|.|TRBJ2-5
TGTGCCAGTAGTATTGAGGGCAGGCAGACCCAGTACTTC
CASSIEGRQTQYF
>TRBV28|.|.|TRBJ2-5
TGTGCCAGCAGTCCCTCCGTGGGTAGTGGGGAGACCCAGTACTTC
CASSPSVGSGETQYF
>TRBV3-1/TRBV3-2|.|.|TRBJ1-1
TGTGCCAGCAGCCAAGATCTTTTAGGGCAAGGAGCTTTCTTT
CASSQDLLGQGAFF
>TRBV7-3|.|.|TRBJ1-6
TGTGCCAGCAGCGAAAACACCGATTCACCCCTCCACTTT
CASSENTDSPLHF
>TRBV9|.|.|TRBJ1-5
TGTGCCAGCAGCGTGGGGGTATCTCAGCCCCAGCATTTT
CASSVGVSQPQHF
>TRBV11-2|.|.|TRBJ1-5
TGTGCCAGCAGCTTAGAACAGGGACCCAATCAGCCCCAGCATTTT
CASSLEQGPNQPQHF
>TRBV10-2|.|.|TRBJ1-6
TGCGCCAGCAGTGAGATGAGGAGCTCCTATAATTCACCCCTCCACTTT
CASSEMRSSYNSPLHF
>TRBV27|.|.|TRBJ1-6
TGTGCCAGCAGTTTATCGCGGGCCAATAATTCACCCCTCCACTTT
CASSLSRANNSPLHF
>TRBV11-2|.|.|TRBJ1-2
TGTGCCAGCACCCATATAACAAGCGGCTATGGCTACACCTTC
CASTHITSGYGYTF
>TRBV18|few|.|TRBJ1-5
TGTGCCAGCTCACCACTGCAGAATCAGCCCCAGCATTTT
CASSPLQNQPQHF
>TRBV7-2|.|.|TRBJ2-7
TGTGCCAGCAGCTTAGCGCACGCTAGCGAGCAGTACTTC
CASSLAHASEQYF
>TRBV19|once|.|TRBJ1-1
TGTGCCAGTAGTATAGGGGGCACAACTGAAGCTTTCTTT
CASSIGGTTEAFF
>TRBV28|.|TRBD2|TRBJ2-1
TGTGCCAGCAGTTCCCCCGGGACTAGCCCCAATGAGCAGTTCTTC
CASSSPGTSPNEQFF
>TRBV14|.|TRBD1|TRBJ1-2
TGTGCCAGCAGCCAAGCTCATCACAGGGGGTACTTTAACTATGGCTACACCTTC
CASSQAHHRGYFNYGYTF
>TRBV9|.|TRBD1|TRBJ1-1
TGTGCCAGCAGCAAGGGACAGGTTTGGAACACTGAAGCTTTCTTT
CASSKGQVWNTEAFF
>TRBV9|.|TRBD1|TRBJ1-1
TGTGCCAGCAGCGTCGAGGGGGCAGGCACTGAAGCTTTCTTT
CASSVEGAGTEAFF
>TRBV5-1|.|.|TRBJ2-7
TGCGCCAGCAGCGTCAGTCGTCAGGGCCACGAGCAGTACTTC
CASSVSRQGHEQYF
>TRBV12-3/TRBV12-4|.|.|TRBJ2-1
TGTGCCAGCAGCTCGCAACGGGCCGGGCAGTTCTTC
CASSSQRAGQFF
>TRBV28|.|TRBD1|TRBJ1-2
TGTGCCAGCAGTTTGGGCCAGGGGGTTGGCTACACCTTC
CASSLGQGVGYTF
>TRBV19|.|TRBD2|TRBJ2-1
TGTGCCAGTAGCTTTAGCGGGGCGACCTACAATGAGCAGTTCTTC
CASSFSGATYNEQFF
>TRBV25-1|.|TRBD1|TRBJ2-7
TGTGCCAGCAGCCCGCCCGGGACAGGAGCCTACGAGCAGTACTTC
CASSPPGTGAYEQYF
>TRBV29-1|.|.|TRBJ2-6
TGCAGCGTTGTTGGGACCGGGGCCAACGTCCTGACTTTC
CSVVGTGANVLTF
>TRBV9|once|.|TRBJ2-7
TGTGCCAGCAGCAAGCAGGGAGATCGCGACGAGCAGTACTTC
CASSKQGDRDEQYF
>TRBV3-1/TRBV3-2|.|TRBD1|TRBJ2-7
TGTGCCAGCAGCCTTAGGGGACAGGGGGCTTCCGCTGGCTACGAGCAGTACTTC
CASSLRGQGASAGYEQYF
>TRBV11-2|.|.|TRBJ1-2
TGTGCCAGCAGCTTATTGGGAGGGGGATGGGGCTACACCTTC
CASSLLGGGWGYTF